This TCR beta chain was observed in a study of blood T cell repertoires in COVID-19. Study-wide background: The origin of the acute and convalescent COVID-19 samples was the United States, Italy and Spain. T cells, B-cell-depleted T cells, or PBMCs provided the cDNA or gDNA that served as material.

Original processing notes: From reference gene primer amplification, estimates of nucleated cell counts were derived. The table came from immunoSEQ multiplex PCR; TCRdb's copy has only in-frame clones and leaves some out. That table gives V, J and clone size, and the DNA gave D and trimming. The sample includes around 57,000 clones, around 88% seen only once; the top ten take roughly 20%. The V segment lost 10 bases and the J segment 3 bases; nucleotides outside the gene matches: 7. Germline CDR1 reads SGHRS; CDR2 reads YFSETQ. The CDR3 is 15 residues long. The chain joins TRBV5-1 to TRBJ2-1; TRBD2 agrees at 13 bases. The sample consisted of peripheral blood. The sequence was obtained from a woman aged 80 or over with active COVID-19. The CDR3 is CAGSRLAGGYNEQFF. For the CDR3, the DNA is TGCGCCGGCTCCCGACTAGCGGGAGGCTACAATGAGCAGTTCTTC.